One sample yielded the 13 T cell receptor beta chains listed below, sequenced in a study of blood T cell repertoires in COVID-19. TCRdb keeps only in-frame clones here, not all; method: immunoSEQ multiplex PCR. Of approximately 210,000 clones listed, roughly 84% are singletons. Sequenced sample: peripheral blood. These TCRs come from a woman at least 80 years old with acute or convalescent COVID-19.

This chain joins TRBV6-5 and TRBJ2-1; D is possibly TRBD2 (6 bases). Trimming removed 11 bases at V and 3 bases at J, with 14 bases between. The CDR3 spans 13 residues. Germline assignment: CDR1 MNHEY and CDR2 SVGAGI. DNA for the CDR3: TGTGCCGCCTCAGGACTATTCTACAATGAGCAGTTCTTC. Protein sequence: CAASGLFYNEQFF.

The rearrangement uses TRBV15 and TRBJ1-5, with a possible D match to TRBD1 (5 bases). The CDR3 sequence is 14 residues long. CDR1 LNHNV and CDR2 YYDKDF come from the germline V gene (reference sequence). With 4 bases removed from V and 4 bases from J, the gap between germline ends came to 11 bases. The chain's CDR3 is CATSMGGGNQPQHF. The DNA for the CDR3 is TGTGCCACCAGCATGGGTGGGGGGAATCAGCCCCAGCATTTT.

The V and J genes are TRBV19 and TRBJ1-2, with TRBD1 matching over 8 bases. CDR3 length equals 15 residues. The V gene end was trimmed by 6 bases and the J gene end by 6 bases; junction bases not matched to a gene: 12. Germline lookup yields CDR1 LNHDA and CDR2 SQIVND (reference sequence). The CDR3 sequence is CASRSGTGGWDGYTF. As DNA, the CDR3 is TGTGCCAGTAGGTCCGGGACAGGAGGATGGGATGGCTACACCTTC.

This clone occurred a few times. This chain joins TRBV15 and TRBJ1-1; D ambiguous. This CDR3 region has 16 residues. Germline V CDR1 and CDR2: LNHNV, YYDKDF (reference sequence). The germline V and J ends were trimmed by 4 bases and 0 bases, with 15 bases remaining between them. The CDR3 spells CATSKEPGVMNTEAFF. The CDR3 DNA sequence: TGTGCCACCAGCAAAGAACCGGGAGTGATGAACACTGAAGCTTTCTTT. The full variable domain, with the rest looked up from reference TRBV15 and TRBJ1-1, is DAMVIQNPRYQVTQFGKPVTLSCSQTLNHNVMYWYQQKSSQAPKLLFHYYDKDFNNEADTPDNFQSRRPNTSFCFLDIRSPGLGDTAMYLCATSKEPGVMNTEAFFGQGTRLTVV.

The CDR3 DNA reads as TGTGCCAGCAGCTTAGTACGGACAGGGTCGGATGGCTACACCTTC. Protein sequence: CASSLVRTGSDGYTF. The V call is TRBV7-8, the J call TRBJ1-2; TRBD1 aligns across 8 bases. Trimming removed 1 base from V and 6 bases from J; junction bases left unmatched: 7. From germline, CDR1 is SGHVS and CDR2 FQNEAQ. The CDR3 has 15 amino acids.

This clone came up a few times. The chain employs TRBV3-1 (or the pseudogene TRBV3-2) and TRBJ2-7; 8 positions match TRBD2. CDR1 is LGHDT, CDR2 YNNKEL, per germline (reference sequence). J lost 6 bases, V lost 4 bases, and 11 bases had no gene match. The CDR3 loop spans 15 amino acids. This chain's CDR3 is CASSPAGGGKVEQYF. CDR3 nucleotides: TGTGCCAGCAGCCCCGCCGGGGGGGGCAAAGTCGAGCAGTACTTC.

The J gene is TRBJ1-2, the V gene TRBV7-2, with 8 bases that match TRBD1. The germline V gene has CDR1 SGHTA and CDR2 FQGNSA. J gave up 6 bases and V 5 bases, and 14 bases lay outside the gene matches. This CDR3 is 16 amino acids long. CDR3 region: CASSPGTGLLHHGYTF. The CDR3, as DNA: TGTGCCAGCAGCCCAGGGACAGGTCTACTCCACCATGGCTACACCTTC.

This clone was detected only once. V usage is TRBV29-1 and J usage is TRBJ2-7, with TRBD2 matching 8 bases. Unmatched junction bases numbered 11, after V lost 3 bases and J lost 13 bases. The CDR3 sequence is 12 residues long. Germline V gives CDR1 SQVTM, CDR2 ANQGSEA. The CDR3 DNA reads TGCAGCGTTGATAGCGGGGACTCCGTCCGTTACTTC. Translation: CSVDSGDSVRYF.

This chain connects TRBV9 to TRBJ1-3, with a tentative D call TRBD1 (5 bases). V gave up 3 bases and J gave up 0 bases, with 16 bases separating them. The CDR3 length is 17 residues. CDR1 and CDR2 (germline): SGDLS, YYNGEE. This CDR3 reads CASSAEGTGNSGNTIYF. In DNA form, the CDR3 reads TGTGCCAGCAGCGCAGAAGGAACAGGCAACTCTGGAAACACCATATATTTT.

The rearrangement joins TRBV7-2 to TRBJ1-4; D is perhaps TRBD1 (6 bases). The CDR3 totals 19 residues. Trimming removed 5 bases from V and 1 base from J, with 23 bases in between. Per the germline V gene, CDR1 is SGHTA and CDR2 is FQGNSA. This CDR3 reads CASSQGWDQGFVTNEKLFF. In DNA form, the CDR3 reads TGTGCCAGCAGCCAGGGGTGGGACCAAGGTTTCGTAACTAATGAAAAACTGTTTTTT.

Notes on this clone: This same CDR3 is encoded by further DNA sequences in the sample. V usage is TRBV2 and J usage is TRBJ1-4; 8 bases map to TRBD1. The V gene's germline CDR1 is SNHLY and CDR2 FYNNEI. The CDR3 loop spans 15 amino acids. J was trimmed by 2 bases and V by 3 bases; bases with no gene match: 2. CDR3 sequence: CASSDRGRTNEKLFF. CDR3 nucleotide sequence: TGTGCCAGCAGTGACAGGGGGCGGACTAATGAAAAACTGTTTTTT.

The chain couples TRBV5-1 to TRBJ1-2; maybe TRBD1 (6 bases). V was trimmed by 4 bases and J by 5 bases, leaving 15 bases between them. Germline V CDR1 and CDR2: SGHRS, YFSETQ. This CDR3 is 14 amino acids long. CDR3: CASSRGQRPYGYTF. In DNA form, the CDR3 reads TGCGCCAGCAGCCGAGGACAGAGACCTTATGGCTACACCTTC.

CDR3 sequence (DNA): TGTGCCAGCAGCCAAAAGGGGTACACTGAAGCTTTCTTT. Translated, it gives CASSQKGYTEAFF. The chain joins TRBV3-1 (or the pseudogene TRBV3-2) to TRBJ1-1; D is possibly TRBD1 (5 bases). The CDR3 runs to 13 residues. Germline CDR1 LGHDT, CDR2 YNNKEL (reference sequence). V was cut by 2 bases and J by 3 bases, with 7 bases left in between.